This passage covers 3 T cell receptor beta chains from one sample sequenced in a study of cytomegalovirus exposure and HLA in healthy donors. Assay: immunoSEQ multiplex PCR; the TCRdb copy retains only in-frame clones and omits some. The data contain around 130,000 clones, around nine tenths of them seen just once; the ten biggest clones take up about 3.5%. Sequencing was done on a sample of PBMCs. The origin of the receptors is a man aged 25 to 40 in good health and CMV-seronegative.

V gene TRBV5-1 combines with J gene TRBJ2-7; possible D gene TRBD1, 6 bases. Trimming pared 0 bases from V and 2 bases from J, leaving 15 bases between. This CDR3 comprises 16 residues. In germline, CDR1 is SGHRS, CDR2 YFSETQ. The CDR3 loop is CASSLGGVGQTYEQYF. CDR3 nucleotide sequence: TGCGCCAGCAGCTTGGGGGGTGTAGGACAGACCTACGAGCAGTACTTC.

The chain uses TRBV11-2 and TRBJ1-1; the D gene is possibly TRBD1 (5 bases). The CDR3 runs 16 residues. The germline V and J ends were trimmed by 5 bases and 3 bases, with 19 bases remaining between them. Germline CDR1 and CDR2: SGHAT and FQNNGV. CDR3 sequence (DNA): TGTGCCAGCAGCCTGTATCCACGGGGGAGGGACACTGAAGCTTTCTTT. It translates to CASSLYPRGRDTEAFF.

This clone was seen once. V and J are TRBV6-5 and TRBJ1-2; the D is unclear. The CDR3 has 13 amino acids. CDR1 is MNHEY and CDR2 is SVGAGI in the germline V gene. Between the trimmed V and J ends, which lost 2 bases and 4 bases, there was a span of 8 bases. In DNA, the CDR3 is TGTGCCAGCAGTTACGAGGGTCTCTATGGCTACACCTTC. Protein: CASSYEGLYGYTF.